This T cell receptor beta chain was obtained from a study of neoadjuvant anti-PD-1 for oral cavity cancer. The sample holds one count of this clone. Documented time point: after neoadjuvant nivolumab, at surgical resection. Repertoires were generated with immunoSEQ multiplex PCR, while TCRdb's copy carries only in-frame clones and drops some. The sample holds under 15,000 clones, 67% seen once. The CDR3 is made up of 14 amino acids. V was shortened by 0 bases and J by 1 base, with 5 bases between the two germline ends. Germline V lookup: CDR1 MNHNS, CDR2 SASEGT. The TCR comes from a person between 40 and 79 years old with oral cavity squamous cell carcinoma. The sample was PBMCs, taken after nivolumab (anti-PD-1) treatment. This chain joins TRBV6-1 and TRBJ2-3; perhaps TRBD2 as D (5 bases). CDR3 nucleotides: TGTGCCAGCAGTGAAGCTAGCGGCACAGATACGCAGTATTTT. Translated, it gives CASSEASGTDTQYF.